One and the same sample provided the 18 T cell receptor beta chains below, sequenced in a study of cytomegalovirus exposure and HLA in healthy donors. 60 Vbeta and 13 Jbeta primers were used in PCR. Generated by immunoSEQ multiplex PCR, the TCRdb table keeps only in-frame clones and is missing some. There are about 130,000 clones in the sample; roughly 80% occur only once, and roughly 1.1% lies in the top ten. Sample: PBMCs. The receptor source for this set is a boy between 10 and 17 years old in good health and CMV-seronegative.

The chain is built from TRBV5-8 and TRBJ2-1, with 7 nucleotides matching TRBD1. The CDR3 totals 15 residues. The V gene's germline CDR1 is SGHTS and CDR2 YDEGEE. V shed 7 bases, J shed 1 base, and the junction held 8 bases outside the gene matches. The CDR3 sequence: CASPSPRGSYNEQFF. Here the CDR3 DNA reads TGTGCCAGCCCCTCCCCCAGGGGGTCCTACAATGAGCAGTTCTTC.

The chain recombines TRBV13 with TRBJ2-7; a weak D match, TRBD2 (6 bases). The CDR3 contains 14 residues. The ends were cut back, 5 bases at V and 7 bases at J, with 18 bases in the middle. Germline V gene sequence: CDR1 PRHDT, CDR2 FYEKMQ (reference sequence). Here the CDR3 reads CASSPGTDLGEQYF. The CDR3, as DNA: TGTGCCAGCAGCCCCGGGACTGACCTCGGGGAGCAGTACTTC.

This clone has a handful of counts. V is TRBV13 and J is TRBJ2-1; TRBD1 matches at 10 bases. V lost 5 bases to trimming and J lost 7 bases; unmatched junction nucleotides: 8. This CDR3 comprises 15 residues. CDR1 is PRHDT and CDR2 is FYEKMQ in the germline V gene (reference sequence). This CDR3 is CASSERTGGSNEQFF. In DNA form, the CDR3 reads TGTGCCAGCAGCGAACGGACAGGGGGGTCTAATGAGCAGTTCTTC. The whole variable domain, remainder taken from reference TRBV13 and TRBJ2-1, is AAGVIQSPRHLIKEKRETATLKCYPIPRHDTVYWYQQGPGQDPQFLISFYEKMQSDKGSIPDRFSAQQFSDYHSELNMSSLELGDSALYFCASSERTGGSNEQFFGPGTRLTVL.

The chain has TRBV5-1 and TRBJ1-4, with 8 bases that match TRBD1. V dropped 5 bases and J dropped 4; count of bases not matched to a gene: 4. The germline CDR1 and CDR2 sequences are SGHRS and YFSETQ. This CDR3 spans 14 amino acids. The CDR3 DNA is TGCGCCAGCAGACGCGACAGGGGTAATGAAAAACTGTTTTTT. It is translated as CASRRDRGNEKLFF. Looking up the rest from reference TRBV5-1 and TRBJ1-4 gives the full variable domain: KAGVTQTPRYLIKTRGQQVTLSCSPISGHRSVSWYQQTPGQGLQFLFEYFSETQRNKGNFPGRFSGRQFSNSRSEMNVSTLELGDSALYLCASRRDRGNEKLFFGSGTQLSVL.

This chain uses TRBV4-1 with TRBJ2-5; D is unclear. The germline CDR1 and CDR2 sequences are MGHRA and YSYEKL. Deletions cut 1 base from V and 4 bases from J, with 7 bases between. CDR3 size: 13 residues. CDR3 bases: TGCGCCAGCAGCCAAGGAGTCCGAGAGACCCAGTACTTC. Translation gives CASSQGVRETQYF.

The rearrangement joins TRBV4-1 to TRBJ1-2; 7 bases are shared with TRBD1. CDR3 length: 13 residues. Per the germline V gene, CDR1 is MGHRA and CDR2 is YSYEKL. Germline trimming cut 0 bases from V and 8 bases from J; bases unmatched to any gene: 3. The DNA for the CDR3 is TGCGCCAGCAGCCAAGACCAGGGGGGCGGCTACACCTTC. This gives the protein CASSQDQGGGYTF.

The chain recombines TRBV25-1 with TRBJ2-2; 7 positions match TRBD2. V shed 3 bases and J 6 bases; nucleotides not matched to a gene: 7. The CDR3 is 15 amino acids. CDR1 is MGHDK, CDR2 SYGVNS, per germline. The CDR3, as DNA: TGTGCCAGCAGTGATGATGTAGCGGGTGCCGGGGAGCTGTTTTTT. This sequence encodes CASSDDVAGAGELFF. Supplemented by reference TRBV25-1 and TRBJ2-2, the full variable domain reads EADIYQTPRYLVIGTGKKITLECSQTMGHDKMYWYQQDPGMELHLIHYSYGVNSTEKGDLSSESTVSRIRTEHFPLTLESARPSHTSQYLCASSDDVAGAGELFFGEGSRLTVL.

The V call is TRBV30, the J call TRBJ1-2, with D possibly being TRBD1 (5 bases). Germline CDR1 is GTSNPN and CDR2 is SVGIG (reference sequence). V was trimmed by 0 bases and J by 8 bases, leaving 16 bases between them. This CDR3 region has 14 residues. DNA for the CDR3: TGTGCCTGGAGTGTACACAGGCGGGGCGGGGGCTACACCTTC. The encoded protein is CAWSVHRRGGGYTF.

The V gene is TRBV19, the J gene TRBJ1-5, with D possibly TRBD1 on 5 matching bases. CDR1 is LNHDA, CDR2 SQIVND, per germline (reference sequence). CDR3 length: 14 amino acids. V lost 2 bases and J 7 bases, leaving 12 bases between the germline ends. The CDR3: CASSIRGLEQPQHF. The CDR3 region has the DNA TGTGCCAGTAGTATAAGGGGATTGGAACAGCCCCAGCATTTT.

The gene calls are TRBV19 and TRBJ2-2; D not resolved. Germline CDR1 reads LNHDA; CDR2 reads SQIVND (reference sequence). CDR3 length: 13 amino acids. Trimming cost V 2 bases and J 7 bases, with 8 bases left between them. The CDR3 is CASSISPYGELFF. The CDR3 bases are TGTGCCAGTAGTATATCCCCGTACGGGGAGCTGTTTTTT.

The gene calls are TRBV7-4 and TRBJ2-7, with 7 bases matching TRBD2. The CDR3 has 17 residues. Trimming at V came to 4 bases and at J to 6 bases, leaving 18 bases not matched to a gene. The germline CDR1 and CDR2 sequences are SGHVT and SQSDAQ. The CDR3 reads CASSSLEARESHCEQYF. The CDR3 DNA is TGTGCCAGCAGCTCCCTGGAGGCGCGGGAGAGTCACTGCGAGCAGTACTTC. The whole variable domain, filled in from reference TRBV7-4 and TRBJ2-7, reads GAGVSQSPRYKVAKRGRDVALRCDSISGHVTLYWYRQTLGQGSEVLTYSQSDAQRDKSGRPSGRFSAERPERSVSTLKIQRTEQGDSAVYLCASSSLEARESHCEQYFGPGTRLTVT.

V and J are TRBV5-6 and TRBJ2-1, with TRBD2 as a possible D gene (6 bases). From germline, CDR1 is SGHDT and CDR2 YYEEEE. The CDR3 consists of 16 residues. Trimming took 2 bases from V and 0 from J, leaving 12 bases between them. This chain's CDR3 is CASSFTGASSYNEQFF. As DNA, the CDR3 is TGTGCCAGCAGCTTCACGGGAGCCAGCTCCTACAATGAGCAGTTCTTC.

The chain uses TRBV4-1 and TRBJ1-5; TRBD1 aligns across 11 bases. The V gene's germline CDR1 is MGHRA and CDR2 YSYEKL. V dropped 1 base and J dropped 7; count of bases not matched to a gene: 3. The CDR3 is made up of 15 amino acids. CDR3 coding DNA: TGCGCCAGCAGCCAAGGGACAGGGGGCCGGCAGCCCCAGCATTTT. Its protein product is CASSQGTGGRQPQHF.

In its sample, this clone was seen a few times. The rearrangement links TRBV21-1 to TRBJ2-7; the table's D call, TRBD1, has no DNA check behind it. TRBV21-1 is described as a pseudogene. CDR3 length: 14 residues. The CDR3 bases are TGTGCCAGCAGCGCACAGGGGGCTCCCTACGAGCAGTACTTC. Translating it yields CASSAQGAPYEQYF.

The rearrangement joins TRBV6-1 to TRBJ1-1, with a weak D call TRBD1 (6 bases). V was trimmed by 2 bases and J by 5 bases, leaving 12 bases between them. Germline-derived CDR1 and CDR2 are MNHNS and SASEGT. The CDR3 is 14 amino acids. Here the CDR3 reads CASSERGSETEAFF. The CDR3 DNA is TGTGCCAGCAGTGAAAGGGGGAGTGAAACTGAAGCTTTCTTT.

Comment on this clone: The limits of the CDR3 on the DNA are not certain, so only TCRdb's listed CDR3 is given. The J gene is TRBJ1-4, the V gene TRBV21-1; the table gives TRBD1 as D, unverified against the DNA. TRBV21-1 is a pseudogene locus. Including both end residues, the CDR3 is 16 amino acids long. The CDR3 loop is CASRSFFGTGNEKLFF.

This chain joins TRBV4-1 and TRBJ2-7, with TRBD2 matching 8 bases. Trimming took 4 bases from V and 0 from J; bases not matched to a gene: 14. Germline V gene lookup returns CDR1 MGHRA and CDR2 YSYEKL. The CDR3 contains 18 residues. CDR3 loop: CASSPLPSGRDSSYEQYF. The CDR3 bases are TGCGCCAGCAGCCCCCTCCCCTCCGGGAGGGATTCCTCCTACGAGCAGTACTTC.

This chain connects TRBV27 to TRBJ2-3, with D possibly matching TRBD1 (6 bases). Trimming stripped 4 bases from V and 6 bases from J, with 14 bases between. CDR3 size: 14 residues. Germline CDR1 reads MNHEY; CDR2 reads SMNVEV (reference sequence). The CDR3 sequence: CASSSTGPGDTQYF. DNA of the CDR3: TGTGCCAGCAGTTCGACAGGCCCCGGGGATACGCAGTATTTT.